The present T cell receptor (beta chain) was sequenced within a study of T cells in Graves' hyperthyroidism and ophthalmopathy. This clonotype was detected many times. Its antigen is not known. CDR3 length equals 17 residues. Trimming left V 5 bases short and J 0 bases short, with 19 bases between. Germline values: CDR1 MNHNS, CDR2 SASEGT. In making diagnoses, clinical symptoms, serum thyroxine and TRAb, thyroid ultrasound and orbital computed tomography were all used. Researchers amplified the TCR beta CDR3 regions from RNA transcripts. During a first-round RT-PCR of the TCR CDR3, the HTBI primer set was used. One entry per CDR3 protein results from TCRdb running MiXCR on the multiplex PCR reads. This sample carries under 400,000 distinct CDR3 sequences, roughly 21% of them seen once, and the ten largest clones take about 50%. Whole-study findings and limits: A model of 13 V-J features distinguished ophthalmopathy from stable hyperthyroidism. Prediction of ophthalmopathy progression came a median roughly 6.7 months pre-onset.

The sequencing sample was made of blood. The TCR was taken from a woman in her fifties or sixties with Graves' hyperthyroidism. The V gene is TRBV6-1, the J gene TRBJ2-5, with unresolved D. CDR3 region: CASSYKALKSNQETQYF. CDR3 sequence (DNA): TGTGCCAGCAGTTACAAAGCCCTGAAGTCGAACCAAGAGACCCAGTACTTC.